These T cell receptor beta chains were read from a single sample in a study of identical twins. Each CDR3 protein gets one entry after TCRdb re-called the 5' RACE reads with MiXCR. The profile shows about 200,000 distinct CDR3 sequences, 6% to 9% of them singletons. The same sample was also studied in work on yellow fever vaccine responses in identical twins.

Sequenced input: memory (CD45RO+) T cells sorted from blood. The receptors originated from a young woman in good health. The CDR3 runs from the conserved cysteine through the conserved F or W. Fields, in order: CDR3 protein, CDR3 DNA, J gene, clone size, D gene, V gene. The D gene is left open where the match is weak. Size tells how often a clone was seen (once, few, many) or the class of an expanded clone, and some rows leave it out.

CDR3: CASSLVGGPAFSNTGELFF; DNA: TGTGCCAGCAGCTTAGTCGGGGGACCCGCATTCTCGAACACCGGGGAGCTGTTTTTT; J: TRBJ2-2; size: many; D: NA; V: TRBV11-2
CDR3: CSVEGSGREQGDTQYF; DNA: TGCAGCGTTGAGGGTTCGGGAAGGGAGCAGGGAGATACGCAGTATTTT; J: TRBJ2-3; size: many; D: NA; V: TRBV29-1
CDR3: CSARTGSAVTEQFF; DNA: TGCAGCGCCAGGACAGGGTCGGCAGTTACTGAGCAGTTCTTC; J: TRBJ2-1; size: many; D: TRBD1; V: TRBV29-1
CDR3: CASSSSRENTIYF; DNA: TGTGCCAGCAGCTCAAGTCGCGAAAACACCATATATTTT; J: TRBJ1-3; size: NA; D: NA; V: TRBV7-9
CDR3: CSASTWQREGTDTQYF; DNA: TGCAGTGCTAGTACGTGGCAGCGGGAGGGCACAGATACGCAGTATTTT; J: TRBJ2-3; size: NA; D: TRBD2; V: TRBV20-1
CDR3: CASSARDSPYNEQFF; DNA: TGTGCCAGCAGCGCCCGGGACAGCCCCTACAATGAGCAGTTCTTC; J: TRBJ2-1; size: few; D: TRBD1; V: TRBV7-8
CDR3: CASSKQVLRTEAFF; DNA: TGTGCCAGCTCCAAGCAGGTCCTGAGGACTGAAGCTTTCTTT; J: TRBJ1-1; size: NA; D: NA; V: TRBV3-1
CDR3: CASMLAGVRNEQFF; DNA: TGTGCCAGTATGCTAGCGGGAGTGCGGAATGAGCAGTTCTTC; J: TRBJ2-1; size: many; D: TRBD2; V: TRBV7-9
CDR3: CASSSTASGPSYEQYF; DNA: TGTGCCAGCAGCTCCACCGCTAGCGGGCCCTCCTACGAGCAGTACTTC; J: TRBJ2-7; size: many; D: TRBD2; V: TRBV5-6
CDR3: CASRKRSYEQYF; DNA: TGTGCCAGCAGGAAGCGCTCCTACGAGCAGTACTTC; J: TRBJ2-7; size: NA; D: NA; V: TRBV12-3/TRBV12-4
CDR3: CASSLTGAGYEETQYF; DNA: TGTGCCAGCAGCTTGACGGGAGCGGGGTATGAAGAGACCCAGTACTTC; J: TRBJ2-5; size: few; D: TRBD2; V: TRBV5-4
CDR3: CATSDFLGYTF; DNA: TGTGCCACCAGTGATTTTTTGGGGTACACCTTC; J: TRBJ1-2; size: many; D: NA; V: TRBV24-1
CDR3: CASSPQRVSYNEQFF; DNA: TGTGCCAGCAGTCCCCAGCGGGTCTCCTACAATGAGCAGTTCTTC; J: TRBJ2-1; size: many; D: NA; V: TRBV12-3/TRBV12-4
CDR3: CASSGDDRILPGANVLTF; DNA: TGTGCCAGCAGTGGGGACGACCGGATCTTACCTGGGGCCAACGTCCTGACTTTC; J: TRBJ2-6; size: many; D: NA; V: TRBV6-2/TRBV6-3
CDR3: CASRQDRNTGELFF; DNA: TGTGCCAGCAGACAAGACAGGAACACCGGGGAGCTGTTTTTT; J: TRBJ2-2; size: few; D: NA; V: TRBV6-1
CDR3: CSAPRKAGGNTIYF; DNA: TGCAGTGCCCCCCGCAAGGCAGGAGGAAACACCATATATTTT; J: TRBJ1-3; size: few; D: NA; V: TRBV20-1
CDR3: CASSSYIVLSSGANVLTF; DNA: TGTGCCAGCAGTTCCTATATAGTACTTAGCTCTGGGGCCAACGTCCTGACTTTC; J: TRBJ2-6; size: few; D: NA; V: TRBV28
CDR3: CASSRSSGDQQYF; DNA: TGTGCCAGCTCACGATCTTCTGGGGACCAGCAGTACTTC; J: TRBJ2-7; size: NA; D: NA; V: TRBV18
CDR3: CASSPPGLLTGELFF; DNA: TGTGCCAGCTCACCCCCGGGACTCCTCACCGGGGAGCTGTTTTTT; J: TRBJ2-2; size: NA; D: NA; V: TRBV18
CDR3: CASSYGRETGEQFF; DNA: TGTGCCAGCAGTTACGGCAGGGAGACGGGTGAGCAGTTCTTC; J: TRBJ2-1; size: many; D: NA; V: TRBV6-2/TRBV6-3
CDR3: CASKDRGTEAFF; DNA: TGTGCCAGCAAGGACAGGGGCACTGAAGCTTTCTTT; J: TRBJ1-1; size: many; D: TRBD1; V: TRBV6-2/TRBV6-3
CDR3: CASSLKQVVSQPQHF; DNA: TGTGCCAGCAGTTTAAAACAGGTGGTAAGTCAGCCCCAGCATTTT; J: TRBJ1-5; size: many; D: NA; V: TRBV28
CDR3: CASSLYETRKQFF; DNA: TGTGCCAGCAGCTTATATGAGACTAGAAAACAGTTCTTC; J: TRBJ2-1; size: many; D: NA; V: TRBV7-8
CDR3: CASSLTDLNTEAFF; DNA: TGTGCCAGCAGCTTAACAGACCTGAACACTGAAGCTTTCTTT; J: TRBJ1-1; size: many; D: NA; V: TRBV7-8
CDR3: CASSYVSSGELFF; DNA: TGTGCCAGCAGTTACGTTTCTTCCGGGGAGCTGTTTTTT; J: TRBJ2-2; size: many; D: NA; V: TRBV6-2/TRBV6-3
CDR3: CASSQDVLETSGYTDTQYF; DNA: TGTGCCAGCAGCCAAGATGTATTAGAGACTAGCGGATACACAGATACGCAGTATTTT; J: TRBJ2-3; size: few; D: TRBD2; V: TRBV14
CDR3: CSARDRIGTDTQYF; DNA: TGCAGTGCTAGAGATCGGATCGGGACAGATACGCAGTATTTT; J: TRBJ2-3; size: many; D: NA; V: TRBV20-1
CDR3: CASSRRDTSSGNTIYF; DNA: TGTGCCAGCTCTCGCCGGGACACGAGCTCTGGAAACACCATATATTTT; J: TRBJ1-3; size: NA; D: NA; V: TRBV18
CDR3: CASSRENYGYTF; DNA: TGTGCCAGCAGCAGGGAGAACTATGGCTACACCTTC; J: TRBJ1-2; size: NA; D: NA; V: TRBV7-9
CDR3: CASRRDSPYEQYF; DNA: TGTGCCAGCAGGAGGGACAGTCCCTACGAGCAGTACTTC; J: TRBJ2-7; size: NA; D: TRBD1; V: TRBV28
CDR3: CASSPGTTSTDTQYF; DNA: TGTGCCAGCAGCCCTGGGACAACTAGCACAGATACGCAGTATTTT; J: TRBJ2-3; size: few; D: NA; V: TRBV28
CDR3: CATSRAYERGGLETQYF; DNA: TGTGCCACCAGCAGAGCGTATGAGCGGGGGGGCCTGGAGACCCAGTACTTC; J: TRBJ2-5; size: NA; D: TRBD2; V: TRBV15
CDR3: CASGGPSGASTDTQYF; DNA: TGTGCCAGCGGAGGTCCTAGCGGGGCTAGCACAGATACGCAGTATTTT; J: TRBJ2-3; size: many; D: TRBD2; V: TRBV28
CDR3: CASSGGQPKNIQYF; DNA: TGCGCCAGCAGCGGGGGACAGCCCAAAAACATTCAGTACTTC; J: TRBJ2-4; size: many; D: TRBD1; V: TRBV5-1
CDR3: CSASPGRVGGELFF; DNA: TGCAGTGCTAGCCCAGGCAGGGTCGGAGGGGAGCTGTTTTTT; J: TRBJ2-2; size: many; D: NA; V: TRBV20-1